The 20 T cell receptor beta chains in this list originate from one sample, sequenced in a study of metastatic and nonmetastatic thyroid tumors. TCRdb called clones again from the PCR reads with MiXCR. The sample lists about 53,000 clones, roughly 22% occurring once. Thyroid surgery took place with no prior treatment in any patient. Sequencing was done on a sample of blood. The receptors here all came from a female donor with papillary thyroid cancer or a benign thyroid nodule (not recorded which). Some clones in this sample may be carry-over from other donors' samples.

On this clone: At one end the junction does not follow the germline gene, possibly because of a read error. The V call is TRBV7-9, the J call TRBJ2-5; 7 bases are a match to TRBD1. Per germline, CDR1 SEHNR and CDR2 FQNEAQ (reference sequence). The CDR3 extends over 16 amino acids. This CDR3 is CASSIPPGTDQDTQYF. CDR3 coding DNA: TGTGCCAGCAGCATTCCGCCCGGGACAGACCAAGATACCCAGTACTTC.

This rearrangement joins TRBV5-6 to TRBJ2-3; no definite D call. CDR1 SGHDT and CDR2 YYEEEE come from the germline V gene. The V end lost 2 bases, the J end lost 2 bases, and 12 bases lay between the germline ends. The CDR3 totals 15 residues. The CDR3 loop reads CASSFRSSITDTQYF. The CDR3 bases are TGTGCCAGCAGCTTCCGAAGTTCAATCACAGATACGCAGTATTTT.

This clone was picked up many times. The CDR3 nucleotides are TGTGCCACCAGTGAGGGCTTCGGGCGTAACTCTGGGGCCAACGTCCTGACTTTC. Protein product: CATSEGFGRNSGANVLTF. The chain is built from TRBV15 and TRBJ2-6; maybe TRBD2 (5 bases). The CDR3 covers 18 residues. The V end lost 6 bases, the J end lost 0 bases, and 18 bases lay between the germline ends. Germline-derived CDR1 and CDR2 are LNHNV and YYDKDF (reference sequence).

The rearrangement links TRBV5-5 to TRBJ1-2, with TRBD1 matching over 8 bases. The germline gives CDR1 SGHKS, CDR2 YYEKEE (reference sequence). V was clipped by 0 bases and J by 7 bases; unmatched bases: 8. This CDR3 region has 15 residues. This CDR3 reads CASSLAEAGGSGYTF. The CDR3 bases are TGTGCCAGCAGCTTGGCAGAGGCAGGGGGCAGTGGCTACACCTTC.

This clone was counted a single time. V usage is TRBV3-1 and J usage is TRBJ1-3; D remains ambiguous. CDR1 LGHDT and CDR2 YNNKEL come from the germline V gene (reference sequence). The CDR3 is made up of 13 amino acids. Trimming cost V 2 bases and J 16 bases, with 18 bases left between them. CDR3 sequence reads: CASSQCLTAQSYF. The CDR3, as DNA: TGTGCCAGCAGCCAATGTTTGACGGCCCAGTCGTATTTT.

This clone was observed at least ten times. The chain has TRBV6-1 and TRBJ2-3; 7 positions agree with TRBD2. Trimming removed 6 bases from V and 2 bases from J; junction bases left unmatched: 5. This CDR3 region has 14 residues. Germline V gene lookup returns CDR1 MNHNS and CDR2 SASEGT. The CDR3 nucleotides read TGTGCCAGCAGGCTAGCGGAAGCCACAGATACGCAGTATTTT. Protein: CASRLAEATDTQYF.

The table lists this clone with many counts. This sequence joins TRBV10-1 and TRBJ1-6; the D is unclear. V dropped 6 bases and J dropped 7 bases, with 7 bases sitting between them. Germline CDR1 and CDR2: WNHNN and SYGVQD (reference sequence). The length of the CDR3 is 12 residues. The CDR3 DNA is TGCGCCAGCAGCACCACCAATTCACCCCTCCACTTT. Amino acids: CASSTTNSPLHF.

The sample holds many counts of this clone. The CDR3 DNA is TGTGCCAGTATTAATGTAAAGGGACAGGGGCTCTCTGGAAACACCATATATTTT. It is translated as CASINVKGQGLSGNTIYF. The gene calls are TRBV25-1 and TRBJ1-3; TRBD1 matches 10 bases. This CDR3 comprises 18 residues. CDR1 is MGHDK, CDR2 SYGVNS, per germline. V dropped 9 bases and J dropped 0; count of bases not matched to a gene: 14.

The chain joins TRBV4-1 to TRBJ1-5, with no clear D. V shed 0 bases and J shed 5 bases, with 11 bases lying between them. From germline, CDR1 is MGHRA and CDR2 YSYEKL. The CDR3 is 15 residues long. In nucleotides, the CDR3 is TGCGCCAGCAGCCAAGAGCCCCATGGATATCAGCCCCAGCATTTT. As protein: CASSQEPHGYQPQHF.

This clone appeared many times. J is TRBJ2-3 and V is TRBV9; the match to TRBD2 covers 9 bases. This CDR3 region has 15 residues. V shed 2 bases and J 5 bases; nucleotides not matched to a gene: 6. Germline V CDR1 and CDR2: SGDLS, YYNGEE. The DNA for the CDR3 is TGTGCCAGCAGCGTCGTAGCGGGAGATGGAGATACGCAGTATTTT. Protein: CASSVVAGDGDTQYF.

This clone was seen repeatedly, ten times or more. The chain has TRBV27 and TRBJ2-7; D not resolved. Trimming pared 2 bases from V and 4 bases from J, leaving 9 bases between. Germline CDR1 reads MNHEY; CDR2 reads SMNVEV (reference sequence). The CDR3 covers 13 residues. CDR3 region: CASSLRAYYEQYF. In DNA form, the CDR3 reads TGTGCCAGCAGTTTAAGGGCCTATTACGAGCAGTACTTC.

This clone was found many times. The chain couples TRBV6-1 to TRBJ1-1; tentative D call: TRBD1 (5 bases). The CDR3 is 14 amino acids. V lost 8 bases to trimming and J lost 1 base, with 14 bases between them. Germline CDR1 and CDR2: MNHNS and SASEGT. This CDR3 reads CASPVRGTNTEAFF. CDR3 DNA sequence: TGTGCCAGCCCTGTGAGGGGAACGAACACTGAAGCTTTCTTT.

This clone was counted a few times. CDR3 sequence reads: CASSLGAGGINEQFF. CDR3 nucleotide sequence: TGTGCCAGCAGCTTAGGGGCAGGGGGCATCAATGAGCAGTTCTTC. The chain combines TRBV11-2 with TRBJ2-1; 8 bases map to TRBD1. The CDR3 has 15 amino acids. Germline V CDR1 and CDR2: SGHAT, FQNNGV. J was trimmed by 6 bases and V by 1 base; bases with no gene match: 5. Using reference TRBV11-2 and TRBJ2-1 for the parts outside the CDR3, the full variable domain is EAGVAQSPRYKIIEKRQSVAFWCNPISGHATLYWYQQILGQGPKLLIQFQNNGVVDDSQLPKDRFSAERLKGVDSTLKIQPAKLEDSAVYLCASSLGAGGINEQFFGPGTRLTVL.

Comments on this clone: At one of its ends the junction is not consistent with the germline gene, which may arise from a read error. V is TRBV20-1 and J is TRBJ2-7; TRBD2 might be the D (6 bases). The CDR3 consists of 13 residues. Germline loops: CDR1 DFQATT, CDR2 SNEGSKA (reference sequence). The CDR3 bases are TGCAGGGCTTCCCCGGGACTCCCCAACGAGCAGGACTTC. This gives the protein CRASPGLPNEQDF.

This clone was detected ten times or more. A much larger clone lies one base from this, so it may be a read error. V gene TRBV28 combines with J gene TRBJ2-7; 7 nucleotides agree with TRBD1. Germline V gene sequence: CDR1 MDHEN, CDR2 SYDVKM. V was clipped by 8 bases and J by 3 bases; unmatched bases: 10. There are 14 residues in the CDR3. The CDR3 here is CASGYTGQRYEQYF. Written as DNA, the CDR3 is TGTGCCAGCGGTTATACGGGACAGCGCTACGAGCAGTACTTC.

This clone was observed many times. V gene TRBV3-1 combines with J gene TRBJ2-7; D might be TRBD2 (6 bases). Germline CDR1 reads LGHDT; CDR2 reads YNNKEL (reference sequence). V lost 4 bases and J lost 3, with 16 bases in between. CDR3 length: 15 residues. The CDR3 bases are TGTGCCAGCAGCCCGGCGGACTACCGAAACTACGAGCAGTACTTC. It codes for CASSPADYRNYEQYF.

V and J are TRBV20-1 and TRBJ2-4; the D call may be TRBD1 or TRBD2 (6 bases each). V was shortened by 4 bases and J by 8 bases, with 18 bases between the two germline ends. The CDR3 has 14 amino acids. Germline V gives CDR1 DFQATT, CDR2 SNEGSKA (reference sequence). The CDR3 nucleotides are TGCAGTGCTATAGTAGGGGGGACCAGTGACATTCAGTACTTC. Protein product: CSAIVGGTSDIQYF.

On this clone: The junction differs from germline at one of its ends, possibly a read error. This chain uses TRBV5-1 with TRBJ2-1; maybe TRBD1 (5 bases). The CDR3 length is 16 residues. Germline V gene data show CDR1 as SGHRS and CDR2 as YFSETQ. The CDR3 spells CASSLLVGQSYNERFF. Here the CDR3 DNA reads TGCGCCAGCAGCTTGCTAGTGGGGCAGTCCTACAATGAGCGGTTCTTC. The complete variable domain, with remaining parts taken from reference TRBV5-1 and TRBJ2-1, reads KAGVTQTPRYLIKTRGQQVTLSCSPISGHRSVSWYQQTPGQGLQFLFEYFSETQRNKGNFPGRFSGRQFSNSRSEMNVSTLELGDSALYLCASSLLVGQSYNERFFGPGTRLTVL.

This clone was observed at least ten times. V gene TRBV5-4 combines with J gene TRBJ2-5, with D perhaps matching TRBD1 (6 bases). Trimming stripped 4 bases from V and 2 bases from J, with 12 bases between. Germline loops: CDR1 SGHNT, CDR2 YYREEE (reference sequence). This CDR3 spans 14 amino acids. CDR3 residues: CASSLDSFQETQYF. The CDR3 bases are TGTGCCAGCAGCCTGGACAGTTTTCAAGAGACCCAGTACTTC.

This clone was observed at least ten times. This chain uses TRBV12-5 with TRBJ2-5; 8 bases are shared with TRBD2. Germline V gene lookup returns CDR1 LGHNT and CDR2 FRNRAP. The V gene end was trimmed by 2 bases and the J gene end by 3 bases; junction bases not matched to a gene: 14. The CDR3 runs to 18 residues. CDR3 amino acids: CASGLSGGLAQGEETQYF. The CDR3 coding sequence is TGTGCTAGTGGTTTGTCCGGAGGACTAGCCCAAGGAGAAGAGACCCAGTACTTC.